These T cell receptor beta chains were read from a single sample in a study of a mutant IDH1 vaccine in newly diagnosed glioma. Here immunoSEQ multiplex PCR was the method, and the copy in TCRdb shows in-frame clones only, minus some. The table has 58,000 or so clones, under 85% seen once. These TCRs are of unknown antigen specificity. The sample was PBMCs, taken from a glioma patient whose treatment included an IDH1 peptide vaccine. These receptors were collected from a woman between 50 and 59 years old with glioma. Both conserved end residues are part of each CDR3. The order of the fields is J gene, clone size, CDR3 length, D gene, V gene, CDR3 DNA, CDR3 protein. D genes are given only for firm matches. Only part of the rows carry a size: once, few, many, or a class if the clone is expanded.

TRBJ2-1 | . | 16 | TRBD2 | TRBV4-1 | TGCGCCAGCAGCCAGCCCCTAGCGGGGGGGCGCAATGAGCAGTTCTTC | CASSQPLAGGRNEQFF
TRBJ2-5 | . | 15 | TRBD1 | TRBV19 | TGTGCCAGTGGCCAACACAGGGGGTACCAAGAGACCCAGTACTTC | CASGQHRGYQETQYF
TRBJ2-5 | once | 14 | TRBD2 | TRBV9 | TGTGCCAGCATTTATAGCGGGGGAGAAGAGACCCAGTACTTC | CASIYSGGEETQYF
TRBJ1-1 | . | 13 | . | TRBV4-2 | TGTGCCAGCAGCCAGAACAGGGACACTGAAGCTTTCTTT | CASSQNRDTEAFF
TRBJ2-7 | . | 15 | . | TRBV13 | TGTGCCAGCAGTCCTAAAGGCCCTGGTTACGGCGAGCAGTACTTC | CASSPKGPGYGEQYF
TRBJ2-5 | . | 16 | . | TRBV7-9 | TGTGCCAGCAGCTTAGCGCTGGCAGGGACATTAGCGGCCCAGTACTTC | CASSLALAGTLAAQYF
TRBJ2-5 | . | 14 | TRBD1 | TRBV25-1 | TGTGCCAGTCTCGAAGGGACAGGGGTAGAGACCCAGTACTTC | CASLEGTGVETQYF
TRBJ2-7 | . | 17 | TRBD2 | TRBV7-9 | TGTGCCAGCAGCTGGACGGGGGGGGGCTTAAGGACCTACGAGCAGTACTTC | CASSWTGGGLRTYEQYF
TRBJ1-1 | . | 14 | . | TRBV29-1 | TGCAGCGTTGTCAGGAGGGGAGGGTACACTGAAGCTTTCTTT | CSVVRRGGYTEAFF
TRBJ1-2 | few | 13 | . | TRBV27 | TGTGCCAGCAGTTTTAGGCAGGGTGGTGGCTACACCTTC | CASSFRQGGGYTF
TRBJ2-1 | . | 16 | TRBD2 | TRBV6-6 | TGTGCCAGCAGGGGGACTAGCGGGGGGCCCTACAATGAGCAGTTCTTC | CASRGTSGGPYNEQFF
TRBJ1-1 | . | 15 | . | TRBV27 | TGTGCCAGCAGTAAACACAGGGCCCCGAACACTGAAGCTTTCTTT | CASSKHRAPNTEAFF
TRBJ1-3 | . | 18 | . | TRBV5-1 | TGCGCCAGCAGCTTACTACCTTTTTCGGGAGGTGGTGGAAACACCATATATTTT | CASSLLPFSGGGGNTIYF
TRBJ1-4 | . | 16 | . | TRBV7-9 | TGTGCCAGCAGCACCAATAGGGACGCCGATAATGAAAAACTGTTTTTT | CASSTNRDADNEKLFF
TRBJ2-1 | . | 17 | TRBD2 | TRBV2 | TGTGCCAGCAGTGACCTTAATAGCGGGGGGAAATACAATGAGCAGTTCTTC | CASSDLNSGGKYNEQFF
TRBJ2-5 | . | 15 | TRBD2 | TRBV12-5 | TGTGCTAGTGGTACCGGGACTAGCGGGCGCGAGACCCAGTACTTC | CASGTGTSGRETQYF